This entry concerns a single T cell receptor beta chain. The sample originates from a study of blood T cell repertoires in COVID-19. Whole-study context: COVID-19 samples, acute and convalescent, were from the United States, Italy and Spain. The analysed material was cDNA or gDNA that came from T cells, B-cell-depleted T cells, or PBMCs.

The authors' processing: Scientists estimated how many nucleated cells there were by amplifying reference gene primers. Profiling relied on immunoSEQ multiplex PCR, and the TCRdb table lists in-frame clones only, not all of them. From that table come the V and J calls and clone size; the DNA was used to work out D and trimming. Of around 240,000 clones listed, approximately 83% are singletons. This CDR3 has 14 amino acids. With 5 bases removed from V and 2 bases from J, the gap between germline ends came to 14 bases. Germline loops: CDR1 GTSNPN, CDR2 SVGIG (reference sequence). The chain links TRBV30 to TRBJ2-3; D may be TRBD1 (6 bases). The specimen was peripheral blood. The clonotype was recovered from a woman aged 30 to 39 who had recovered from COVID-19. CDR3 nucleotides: TGTGCCTGGGGAACAGGGAGCTACACAGATACGCAGTATTTT. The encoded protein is CAWGTGSYTDTQYF. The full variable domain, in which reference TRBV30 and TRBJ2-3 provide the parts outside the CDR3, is SQTIHQWPATLVQPVGSPLSLECTVEGTSNPNLYWYRQAAGRGLQLLFYSVGIGQISSEVPQNLSASRPQDRQFILSSKKLLLSDSGFYLCAWGTGSYTDTQYFGPGTRLTVL.